These 27 T cell receptor beta chains originate from one sample sequenced in a study of cytomegalovirus exposure and HLA in healthy donors. The table came from immunoSEQ multiplex PCR; TCRdb's copy has only in-frame clones and leaves some out. The sample lists roughly 100,000 clones, less than 95% occurring once. The sequencing input was PBMCs. All receptors derive from a young woman in good health and CMV-seronegative.

This sequence joins TRBV7-9 and TRBJ2-5; D is perhaps TRBD1 (6 bases). V lost 4 bases, J lost 7 bases, and 16 bases lay in between. This CDR3 is 14 amino acids long. Germline CDR1 is SEHNR and CDR2 is FQNEAQ (reference sequence). CDR3 loop: CASSYSGTRGTQYF. CDR3 DNA sequence: TGTGCCAGCAGCTACTCAGGCACCAGGGGGACCCAGTACTTC.

This CDR3 is CASSSRVGSVATEAFF. CDR3 DNA sequence: TGTGCCAGTAGTTCTCGTGTTGGTTCTGTGGCCACTGAAGCTTTCTTT. The chain has TRBV19 and TRBJ1-1; D gene uncertain. There are 16 residues in the CDR3. Germline lookup yields CDR1 LNHDA and CDR2 SQIVND (reference sequence). The germline V and J ends were trimmed by 5 bases and 4 bases, with 20 bases remaining between them.

A single count supports this clone. The chain uses TRBV5-1 and TRBJ1-4; D remains unclear. This CDR3 has 12 residues. Trimming removed 0 bases at V and 7 bases at J, with 4 bases between. CDR1 and CDR2 (germline): SGHRS, YFSETQ. The DNA for the CDR3 is TGCGCCAGCAGCTTGGCGGGTGAAAAACTGTTTTTT. This encodes CASSLAGEKLFF.

This rearrangement joins TRBV29-1 to TRBJ2-7, with D perhaps TRBD2 (6 bases). V was cut by 1 base and J by 5 bases, with 12 bases left in between. The germline V gene has CDR1 SQVTM and CDR2 ANQGSEA. The CDR3 runs 13 residues. CDR3 in DNA: TGCAGCGTTGAAGCGGGAGAGCGAGACGAGCAGTACTTC. Translating gives CSVEAGERDEQYF.

The sample holds one count of this clone. The V call is TRBV10-1, the J call TRBJ2-3, with TRBD2 matching 14 bases. This CDR3 has 17 amino acids. Trimming at V came to 6 bases and at J to 0 bases, leaving 5 bases not matched to a gene. Germline loops: CDR1 WNHNN, CDR2 SYGVQD (reference sequence). The CDR3 protein is CASSGTSGSGSTDTQYF. In DNA, the CDR3 is TGCGCCAGCAGCGGGACTAGCGGGAGCGGAAGCACAGATACGCAGTATTTT.

This chain connects TRBV4-1 to TRBJ2-7, with TRBD2 as a possible D gene (6 bases). Germline CDR1 reads MGHRA; CDR2 reads YSYEKL. CDR3 length equals 14 residues. Trimming left V 4 bases short and J 0 bases short, with 10 bases between. The CDR3 nucleotides read TGCGCCAGCAGCCTGCGGGACGGCTCCTACGAGCAGTACTTC. Translated, it gives CASSLRDGSYEQYF.

This clone was seen a single time. A read error may account for a junction end that differs from germline. V is TRBV7-2 and J is TRBJ2-7; D could derive from TRBD1 or TRBD2 (7 bases each). Germline-derived CDR1 and CDR2 are SGHTA and FQGNSA. CDR3 length: 15 amino acids. CDR3 DNA: TGTGCCAGCAGGTTAGGGGGCGGGAGCGGCTACGAGCAGTACTTC. Protein sequence: CASRLGGGSGYEQYF. Variable domain in full (rest from reference TRBV7-2 and TRBJ2-7): GAGVSQSPSNKVTEKGKDVELRCDPISGHTALYWYRQSLGQGLEFLIYFQGNSAPDKSGLPSDRFSAERTGGSVSTLTIQRTQQEDSAVYLCASRLGGGSGYEQYFGPGTRLTVT.

CDR3 region: CASRTIRDSEAFF. In nucleotides, the CDR3 is TGTGCCAGCAGAACTATTCGGGACTCTGAAGCTTTCTTT. This chain connects TRBV6-5 to TRBJ1-1; perhaps TRBD1 as D (5 bases). With 6 bases removed from V and 6 bases from J, the gap between germline ends came to 14 bases. This CDR3 has 13 residues. Germline CDR1 is MNHEY and CDR2 is SVGAGI.

The chain employs TRBV9 and TRBJ2-1, with TRBD2 matching over 9 bases. The CDR3 consists of 16 residues. Looked up from germline, CDR1 is SGDLS and CDR2 is YYNGEE. With V trimmed by 3 bases and J by 3 bases, 7 bases remained unmatched. DNA for the CDR3: TGTGCCAGCAGCGCGGGGCGGGAGGGCCGCTACAATGAGCAGTTCTTC. Amino acids: CASSAGREGRYNEQFF. The whole variable domain, remainder taken from reference TRBV9 and TRBJ2-1, is DSGVTQTPKHLITATGQRVTLRCSPRSGDLSVYWYQQSLDQGLQFLIQYYNGEERAKGNILERFSAQQFPDLHSELNLSSLELGDSALYFCASSAGREGRYNEQFFGPGTRLTVL.

The V gene is TRBV7-3, the J gene TRBJ2-3; 7 nucleotides align to TRBD1. Germline V gene lookup returns CDR1 SGHTA and CDR2 FQGTGA. V trimming: 2 bases; J trimming: 3 bases; junction bases outside the gene matches: 5. The CDR3 runs to 15 residues. CDR3 sequence: CASSLAGTVTDTQYF. The CDR3 DNA reads as TGTGCCAGCAGCTTAGCCGGGACAGTTACAGATACGCAGTATTTT.

The chain recombines TRBV6-6 with TRBJ1-4; D is ambiguous. Germline lookup yields CDR1 MNHNY and CDR2 SVGAGI (reference sequence). V lost 7 bases, J lost 0 bases, and 15 bases lay in between. The CDR3 length is 16 residues. The chain's CDR3 is CASTYGRLATNEKLFF. For the CDR3, the DNA is TGTGCCAGCACCTATGGTAGATTAGCAACTAATGAAAAACTGTTTTTT.

CDR3 in amino acids: CASSRDIPRSYTF. CDR3 nucleotide sequence: TGTGCCAGCAGTCGGGACATCCCGCGTTCCTACACCTTC. The gene calls are TRBV28 and TRBJ1-2; weak D call: TRBD1 (6 bases). Germline V gene sequence: CDR1 MDHEN, CDR2 SYDVKM. Trimming pared 5 bases from V and 10 bases from J, leaving 17 bases between. This CDR3 region has 13 residues.

The chain has TRBV30 and TRBJ2-1; 10 bases agree with TRBD2. The V gene's germline CDR1 is GTSNPN and CDR2 SVGIG (reference sequence). V was pared by 3 bases and J by 7 bases, with 9 bases of the junction left unmatched. This CDR3 has 15 amino acids. The CDR3 bases are TGTGCCTGGAGAGAACCTAGCGGGGGTATAAATGAGCAGTTCTTC. Its translation: CAWREPSGGINEQFF.

The rearrangement joins TRBV2 to TRBJ1-3; tentatively, D is TRBD1 (5 bases). The V gene's germline CDR1 is SNHLY and CDR2 FYNNEI. The V end lost 6 bases, the J end lost 0 bases, and 15 bases lay between the germline ends. This CDR3 spans 16 amino acids. CDR3 bases: TGTGCCAGCAGCAGAACCAGGGCCCTCTCTGGAAACACCATATATTTT. Its translation: CASSRTRALSGNTIYF.

The chain is built from TRBV5-6 and TRBJ2-1; D is unclear. There are 13 residues in the CDR3. The germline CDR1 and CDR2 sequences are SGHDT and YYEEEE. V was clipped by 0 bases and J by 7 bases, with 8 bases between them. CDR3 loop: CASSLGPNNEQFF. The CDR3 nucleotides are TGTGCCAGCAGCTTGGGTCCAAATAATGAGCAGTTCTTC. The whole variable domain, filled in from reference TRBV5-6 and TRBJ2-1, reads DAGVTQSPTHLIKTRGQQVTLRCSPKSGHDTVSWYQQALGQGPQFIFQYYEEEERQRGNFPDRFSGHQFPNYSSELNVNALLLGDSALYLCASSLGPNNEQFFGPGTRLTVL.

This clone was counted once. This chain connects TRBV9 to TRBJ2-1, with a tentative D call TRBD2 (5 bases). Trimming removed 3 bases from V and 5 bases from J, with 15 bases in between. This CDR3 has 15 residues. Germline lookup yields CDR1 SGDLS and CDR2 YYNGEE. Here the CDR3 reads CASSGSAGTDNEQFF. The CDR3 bases are TGTGCCAGCAGCGGAAGCGCGGGTACGGACAATGAGCAGTTCTTC.

The table lists this clone with a count of one. The rearrangement joins TRBV7-6 to TRBJ1-3; the D gene is possibly TRBD1 (5 bases). V shed 6 bases and J shed 0 bases, with 9 bases lying between them. Per germline, CDR1 SGHVS and CDR2 FNYEAQ. The CDR3 sequence is 14 residues long. CDR3 amino acids: CASSYQGSGNTIYF. CDR3 nucleotide sequence: TGTGCCAGCAGTTATCAGGGCTCTGGAAACACCATATATTTT.

The chain has TRBV4-3 and TRBJ2-5; possible D gene TRBD1, 6 bases. Looked up from germline, CDR1 is LGHNA and CDR2 is YSLEER. This CDR3 contains 15 residues. The germline V and J ends were trimmed by 0 bases and 5 bases, with 13 bases remaining between them. The CDR3 is CASSQDFHRGETQYF. For the CDR3, the DNA is TGCGCCAGCAGCCAAGACTTCCATAGGGGGGAGACCCAGTACTTC.

In this sample, this clone turned up once. V usage is TRBV5-1 and J usage is TRBJ2-1, with D possibly being TRBD2 (5 bases). Germline assignment: CDR1 SGHRS and CDR2 YFSETQ. Trimming removed 5 bases from V and 8 bases from J, with 11 bases in between. This CDR3 has 12 residues. Written as DNA, the CDR3 is TGCGCCAGCAGTGAGGGCTGGGATGAGCAGTTCTTC. Its translation is CASSEGWDEQFF.

The V and J genes are TRBV27 and TRBJ1-2; TRBD1 might be the D (5 bases). CDR1 and CDR2 (germline): MNHEY, SMNVEV (reference sequence). Trimming left V 6 bases short and J 5 bases short, with 19 bases between. The CDR3 length is 15 residues. CDR3 loop: CASRLSLGGGYGYTF. CDR3 in DNA: TGTGCCAGCAGGCTTTCCCTCGGGGGAGGATATGGCTACACCTTC.

This chain uses TRBV29-1 with TRBJ1-5; 9 nucleotides line up with TRBD1. This CDR3 is built from 13 residues. Germline V CDR1 and CDR2: SQVTM, ANQGSEA. V trimming: 5 bases; J trimming: 4 bases; junction bases outside the gene matches: 3. The CDR3 spells CSVLTGGNQPQHF. The DNA for the CDR3 is TGCAGCGTTTTGACAGGGGGGAATCAGCCCCAGCATTTT.

V usage is TRBV5-6 and J usage is TRBJ2-1, with no clear D. The ends were cut back, 0 bases at V and 9 bases at J, with 7 bases in the middle. CDR3 length: 12 amino acids. Germline V CDR1 and CDR2: SGHDT, YYEEEE. As DNA, the CDR3 is TGTGCCAGCAGCTTGGCGAGCACTGAGCAGTTCTTC. As protein: CASSLASTEQFF.

The chain couples TRBV1 to TRBJ2-5; the table assigns TRBD1, which was not confirmed against the DNA. TRBV1 is classified as a pseudogene. The CDR3 extends over 16 amino acids. The CDR3 sequence is CTSSAQKGCVWETQYF. In DNA form, the CDR3 reads TGCACCAGCAGCGCACAGAAGGGGTGCGTTTGGGAGACCCAGTACTTC.

The chain employs TRBV15 and TRBJ2-1, with 8 bases fitting TRBD1. After removal of 0 bases from V and 1 base from J, the junction contained 11 bases not matched to a gene. The CDR3 extends over 19 amino acids. Germline-derived CDR1 and CDR2 are LNHNV and YYDKDF (reference sequence). CDR3 DNA: TGTGCCACCAGCAGAGAACCACAGTCCTACAGGGGGTCCTACAATGAGCAGTTCTTC. It encodes CATSREPQSYRGSYNEQFF.

The chain combines TRBV5-1 with TRBJ2-2, with 7 bases that match TRBD2. Trimming cost V 2 bases and J 2 bases; bases outside gene matches: 6. CDR3 size: 16 residues. Looked up from germline, CDR1 is SGHRS and CDR2 is YFSETQ. The CDR3 DNA sequence: TGCGCCAGCAGCTTTTCTAGCGGAGTTAACACCGGGGAGCTGTTTTTT. Residues: CASSFSSGVNTGELFF.

This clone was detected only once. This chain joins TRBV11-3 and TRBJ2-1; D perhaps matches TRBD2 (6 bases). Germline V gene lookup returns CDR1 SGHNT and CDR2 YENEEA. Trimming removed 5 bases from V and 3 bases from J, with 14 bases in between. This CDR3 comprises 15 residues. The CDR3 is CASSPRGTNYNEQFF. CDR3 DNA: TGTGCCAGCAGCCCCCGCGGGACCAACTACAATGAGCAGTTCTTC. The full variable domain, in which reference TRBV11-3 and TRBJ2-1 provide the parts outside the CDR3, is EAGVVQSPRYKIIEKKQPVAFWCNPISGHNTLYWYLQNLGQGPELLIRYENEEAVDDSQLPKDRFSAERLKGVDSTLKIQPAELGDSAVYLCASSPRGTNYNEQFFGPGTRLTVL.

J is TRBJ2-3 and V is TRBV6-1, with TRBD2 as a possible D gene (5 bases). Germline loops: CDR1 MNHNS, CDR2 SASEGT. With 4 bases removed from V and 1 base from J, the gap between germline ends came to 12 bases. The CDR3 is 15 amino acids. The CDR3 DNA sequence: TGTGCCAGCAGTGTCAGAGGGAAGGGCACAGATACGCAGTATTTT. This gives the protein CASSVRGKGTDTQYF.